What follows is one T cell receptor (beta chain) and its context. Its antigen remains unidentified. This entry comes from a study of lung T cells in sarcoidosis with Löfgren's syndrome. Whole-study context: Bronchoalveolar lavage fluid in sarcoidosis accumulates CD4+ T cells. General study points: Multiple Löfgren's syndrome patients reportedly shared TRAV12-1 and TRBV2 CDR3 motifs, suggesting public CD4+ TCRs. The most expanded V genes in Löfgren's patients were reportedly TRAV12-1 and TRBV2. In alpha-beta pairs, TRAV12-1 favored TRBV2, and their CDR3s were homologous.

TCRdb recomputed calls from the reads with MiXCR, one row per CDR3 protein. The sample has fewer than 25,000 distinct CDR3 sequences; over 20% are singletons. This CDR3 is built from 11 residues. V lost 6 bases to trimming and J lost 6 bases, with 9 bases between them. Germline-derived CDR1 and CDR2 are MDHEN and SYDVKM. The specimen was CD4+ T cells from bronchoalveolar lavage. V usage is TRBV28 and J usage is TRBJ2-7; D uncertain. This TCR was recovered from a human donor with sarcoidosis (Löfgren's syndrome or another form), or a control subject (not recorded which). CDR3 nucleotides: TGTGCCAGCAGCCTGAGACGCGAGCAGTACTTC. Translating gives CASSLRREQYF.